This TCR beta chain is from a study of blood T cells in healthy people across ages. Remarks on this clonotype: Its matching antigen is unknown.

Every donor gave 9.5 to 10 milliliters of peripheral blood. Trimming removed 0 bases at V and 6 bases at J, with 10 bases between. Per the germline V gene, CDR1 is LGHNA and CDR2 is YNFKEQ. This CDR3 is built from 14 residues. Using a J-beta primer mix together with a sample-barcoded 5' primer, a second PCR was run for about 6 to 12 cycles. From the 5' RACE reads, TCRdb called clonotypes with MiXCR, one entry per CDR3 protein. In the table there are more than 700,000 distinct CDR3 sequences, around 50% of which are singletons. General study results and limits: With age, beta diversity per million T cells declined roughly linearly, significantly by about 40. Estimated diversity, derived from one million T cells, was regarded as an underestimate.

The sequencing sample was made of blood. The sequence derives from a man older than 75 in good health. The rearrangement links TRBV4-2 to TRBJ2-3; no clear D. The CDR3 spells CASSQEGSPDTQYF. The CDR3 DNA reads as TGTGCCAGCAGCCAAGAGGGTAGCCCGGATACGCAGTATTTT.